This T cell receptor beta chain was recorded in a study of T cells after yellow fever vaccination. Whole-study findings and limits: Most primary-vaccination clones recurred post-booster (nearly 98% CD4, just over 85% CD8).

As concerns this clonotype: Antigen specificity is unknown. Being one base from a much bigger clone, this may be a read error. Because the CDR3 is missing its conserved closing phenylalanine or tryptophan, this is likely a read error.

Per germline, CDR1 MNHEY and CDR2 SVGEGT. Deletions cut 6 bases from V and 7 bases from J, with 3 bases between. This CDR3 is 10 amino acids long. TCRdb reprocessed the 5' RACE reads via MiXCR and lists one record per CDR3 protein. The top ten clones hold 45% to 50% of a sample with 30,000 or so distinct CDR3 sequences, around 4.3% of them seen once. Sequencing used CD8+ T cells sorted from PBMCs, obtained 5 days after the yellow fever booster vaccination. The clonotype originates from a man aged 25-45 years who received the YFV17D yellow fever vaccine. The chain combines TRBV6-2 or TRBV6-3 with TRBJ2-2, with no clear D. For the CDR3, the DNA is TGTGCCAGCAGAGACGGGGAGCTGTTTTCT. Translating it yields CASRDGELFS.